This T cell receptor beta chain emerged from a study of T cell responses to AZD1222 COVID-19 vaccine (dated by TCRdb to the early 2020s). For context, the study as a whole: TCR sequencing covered over 230 trial participants: roughly 200 given two doses of AZD1222 and 26 given two doses of MenACWY control vaccine. Trial participants were enrolled by age into subgroups of 18-55, 56-69 and 70-plus years, and 148, 28 and 57 TCR-sequenced participants, respectively, were included in these subgroups.

Reading the label with the study, this specimen's time point is: baseline before first vaccination. The label giving this sample's treatment or condition can be read as: meningococcal conjugate vaccine given as trial control. The vaccinee samples were drawn from two UK trials, COV001 and COV002, one of which was a single-blind randomized controlled phase 2/3 trial testing AZD1222 (ChAdOx1 nCoV-19) in healthy adults. For TCRbeta chain sequencing, PBMC samples were collected from trial participants at day 0 and at day 28 after the second dose. As for this clone: Its antigen target is currently unknown. No quality values exist for individual bases; no much larger clone is one base distant.

The CDR3 regions of human TCRbeta chains were analyzed by immunosequencing. Per the source publication's procedure: TCRs in the repertoires were matched against a reference library of SARS-CoV-2-specific TCRs that had been generated with the MIRA antigen-specificity platform. Breadth was defined as the fraction of unique TCRs that were SARS-CoV-2-associated, and depth was defined as the fraction of total T cells that were SARS-CoV-2-associated. Using the MIRA data, each spike-specific TCR was assigned both to the spike region to which the TCR was reactive and to a CD4 or CD8 class. Log10-transformed breadth and depth values were compared by one-way ANOVA with Sidak's multiple comparisons tests. TCRdb mirrors the immuneACCESS table, restricted to in-frame sequences. Some clones are absent from its copies; in checked studies, under half trace to an unresolved V gene, and the reason for the others is unknown. V and J calls plus clone size are reproduced from that table; the DNA served to infer D and trimming. This sample gives under 150,000 clones in total; around nine tenths of them show up just once. The top ten clones comprise roughly 2.9% of the sample.

V loses 2 bases of germline sequence and J loses 7 bases, and the interval between the two ends is 3 bases. The germline V gene yields SGHRS for CDR1 and YFSETQ for CDR2. The CDR3 measures 11 amino acids from cysteine to phenylalanine. The sequence is cut down to CDR3 DNA, 33 bases in frame from base 1. On the study overall, not on this receptor specifically: The 56-69-year group was small, and its depth increase did not reach significance, likely because of low power. CD4 TCRs associated with the vaccine covered the entire spike protein, and the dominant responses were in regions 160-218 and 743-854. A significant rise in spike-specific TCR breadth and depth was observed after two AZD1222 doses relative to day 0 and relative to MenACWY recipients. Because no samples from the day 14 peak response were available, repertoires could be characterized only after the peak T cell response. Nearly half of unique spike-specific TCRs reportedly recognized epitopes outside regions mutated in the B.1.351 and B.1.1.7 variants. Participants were mostly white British, with more females than males. The authors suggested clonal diversity may have been underestimated. Conclusions about previously exposed vaccinees are limited, since just five to seven AZD1222 recipients were seropositive for SARS-CoV-2 at baseline.

The starting material was peripheral blood, obtained on day 0 of MenACWY control vaccination. This receptor was identified in an adult in good health. The sequence joins TRBV5-1 to TRBJ2-2; too little of a D gene remains to name it. For the CDR3, the sequence is CASSFGGELFF. The nucleotide sequence is TGCGCCAGCAGCTTTGGCGGGGAGCTGTTTTTT.